These T cell receptor beta chains were read from a single sample in a study of OX40 agonist ivuxolimab in advanced cancers. Here immunoSEQ multiplex PCR was the method, and the copy in TCRdb shows in-frame clones only, minus some. The repertoire includes around 64,000 clones, roughly 80% of them detected once, and around 5% sits in the top ten. Sample: CD4+ or CD8+ T cells sorted from blood, taken in a trial of the OX40 agonist ivuxolimab. The receptors were sampled from an adult with an advanced solid tumor such as melanoma, head and neck, liver or kidney cancer. Both conserved end residues are part of each CDR3. D genes are given only for firm matches.

J: TRBJ1-1
V: TRBV4-1
D: NA
CDR3: CASSHAGDTEAFF

J: TRBJ2-7
V: TRBV11-2
D: TRBD1
CDR3: CASSFPDRDPYEQYF

J: TRBJ2-7
V: TRBV7-2
D: NA
CDR3: CASSLAMGSYEQYF

J: TRBJ2-3
V: TRBV6-4
D: TRBD1
CDR3: CASSDGTGSTDTQYF

J: TRBJ1-4
V: TRBV19
D: TRBD1
CDR3: CASTSIGTGGPNEKLFF

J: TRBJ2-1
V: TRBV2
D: TRBD2
CDR3: CASSGTSGSYNEQFF

J: TRBJ1-2
V: TRBV7-2
D: NA
CDR3: CASSSRPGYGYTF

J: TRBJ1-4
V: TRBV18
D: NA
CDR3: CASSPPGQTLSTNEKLFF

J: TRBJ1-4
V: TRBV6-5
D: TRBD1
CDR3: CASSYGGGEKLFF

J: TRBJ1-2
V: TRBV5-6
D: NA
CDR3: CASSLAGQSYGYTF

J: TRBJ2-1
V: TRBV4-2
D: TRBD2
CDR3: CASSQFLAGGNEQFF

J: TRBJ2-1
V: TRBV5-4
D: NA
CDR3: CASSSSGTQLYNEQFF

J: TRBJ1-6
V: TRBV4-2
D: TRBD1
CDR3: CASSQDRGQSPLHF

J: TRBJ1-2
V: TRBV6-1
D: TRBD1
CDR3: CASSPRQGLGYTF

J: TRBJ2-1
V: TRBV4-1
D: NA
CDR3: CASSQETARGYNEQFF

J: TRBJ1-4
V: TRBV30
D: TRBD1
CDR3: CAWRFRDRNEKLFF

J: TRBJ2-7
V: TRBV6-1
D: TRBD2
CDR3: CASSRLAGGDEQYF

J: TRBJ1-2
V: TRBV7-9
D: NA
CDR3: CASSLGPDGYTF

J: TRBJ1-6
V: TRBV6-6
D: NA
CDR3: CAISNPGSNSPLHF

J: TRBJ1-2
V: TRBV7-3
D: NA
CDR3: CASSSLYGYTF

J: TRBJ2-2
V: TRBV29-1
D: NA
CDR3: CSVRRGTGELFF

J: TRBJ2-1
V: TRBV7-2
D: TRBD2
CDR3: CASSLWLAEYNEQFF

J: TRBJ2-7
V: TRBV11-2
D: NA
CDR3: CASRPLQTYEQYF

J: TRBJ2-2
V: TRBV9
D: NA
CDR3: CASSVANGELFF

J: TRBJ1-5
V: TRBV7-8
D: TRBD1
CDR3: CASSSWTGQRNQPQHF

J: TRBJ1-1
V: TRBV19
D: NA
CDR3: CASSLTGKSGSAEAFF

J: TRBJ1-6
V: TRBV6-4
D: TRBD1
CDR3: CASSDSGQGSPLHF

J: TRBJ2-7
V: TRBV7-2
D: TRBD1
CDR3: CASSLKGQGGSYEQYF

J: TRBJ2-3
V: TRBV11-3
D: NA
CDR3: CASSLLSGTDTQYF

J: TRBJ2-2
V: TRBV6-6
D: NA
CDR3: CASRDPDSGELFF

J: TRBJ1-2
V: TRBV7-2
D: TRBD1
CDR3: CASSFPGTGGYTF

J: TRBJ1-1
V: TRBV6-6
D: NA
CDR3: CASSYIQVTADTEAFF

J: TRBJ2-7
V: TRBV27
D: NA
CDR3: CASSHRDSLDEQYF

J: TRBJ2-1
V: TRBV18
D: NA
CDR3: CASSPTGPPTKGSYNEQFF

J: TRBJ1-5
V: TRBV5-1
D: NA
CDR3: CASSEQGGNQPQHF